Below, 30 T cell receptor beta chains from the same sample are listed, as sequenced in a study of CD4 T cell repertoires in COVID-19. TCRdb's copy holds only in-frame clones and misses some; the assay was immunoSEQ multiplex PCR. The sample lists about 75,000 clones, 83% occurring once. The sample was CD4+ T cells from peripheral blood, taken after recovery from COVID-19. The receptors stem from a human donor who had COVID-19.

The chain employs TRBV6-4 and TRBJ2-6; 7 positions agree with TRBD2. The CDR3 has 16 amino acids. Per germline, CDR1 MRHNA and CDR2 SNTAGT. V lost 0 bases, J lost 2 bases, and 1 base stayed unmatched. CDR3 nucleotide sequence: TGTGCCAGCAGTGACTCGGGAGGGGCTGGGGCCAACGTCCTGACTTTC. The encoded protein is CASSDSGGAGANVLTF.

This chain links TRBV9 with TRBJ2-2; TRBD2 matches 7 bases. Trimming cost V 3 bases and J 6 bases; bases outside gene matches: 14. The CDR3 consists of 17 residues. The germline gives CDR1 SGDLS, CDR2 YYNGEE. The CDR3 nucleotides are TGTGCCAGCAGCGCCCGGCTGGGAGGGGTGGTCCCCGGGGAGCTGTTTTTT. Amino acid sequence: CASSARLGGVVPGELFF.

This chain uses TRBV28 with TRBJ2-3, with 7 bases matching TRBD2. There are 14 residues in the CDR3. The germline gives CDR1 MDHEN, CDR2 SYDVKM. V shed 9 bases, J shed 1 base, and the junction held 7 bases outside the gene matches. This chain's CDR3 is CARVPGGRTDTQYF. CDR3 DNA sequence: TGTGCCAGAGTCCCGGGAGGTCGCACAGATACGCAGTATTTT.

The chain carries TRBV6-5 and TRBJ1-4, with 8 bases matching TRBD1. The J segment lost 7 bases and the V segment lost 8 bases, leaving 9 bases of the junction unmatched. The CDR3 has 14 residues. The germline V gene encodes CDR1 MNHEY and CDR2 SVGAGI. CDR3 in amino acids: CASQDRATGEKLFF. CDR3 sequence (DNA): TGTGCCAGCCAGGACAGGGCGACGGGTGAAAAACTGTTTTTT.

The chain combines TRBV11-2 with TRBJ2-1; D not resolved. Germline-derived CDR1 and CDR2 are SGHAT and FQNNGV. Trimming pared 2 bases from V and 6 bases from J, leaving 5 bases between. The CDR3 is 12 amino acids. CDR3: CASSLRSNEQFF. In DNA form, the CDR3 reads TGTGCCAGCAGCTTACGGTCCAATGAGCAGTTCTTC.

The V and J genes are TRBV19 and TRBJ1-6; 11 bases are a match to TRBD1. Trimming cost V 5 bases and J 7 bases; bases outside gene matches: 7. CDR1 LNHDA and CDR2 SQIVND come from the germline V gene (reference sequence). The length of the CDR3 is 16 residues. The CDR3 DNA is TGTGCCAGTAGTTTTGGGACAGGGGGGCTGAATTCACCCCTCCACTTT. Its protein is CASSFGTGGLNSPLHF.

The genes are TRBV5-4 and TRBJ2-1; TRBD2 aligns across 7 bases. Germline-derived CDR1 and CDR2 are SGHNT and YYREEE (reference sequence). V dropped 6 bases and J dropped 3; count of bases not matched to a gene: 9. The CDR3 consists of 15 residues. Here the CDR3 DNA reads TGTGCCAGCAACCGTGGGGACTACAACTACAATGAGCAGTTCTTC. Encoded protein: CASNRGDYNYNEQFF.

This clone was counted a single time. CDR3 loop: CASSSGTGLTDTQYF. The CDR3 DNA is TGTGCCAGCAGCTCCGGGACAGGGCTGACAGATACGCAGTATTTT. The chain links TRBV7-9 to TRBJ2-3; the match to TRBD1 covers 9 bases. The J segment lost 3 bases and the V segment lost 4 bases, leaving 5 bases of the junction unmatched. Germline CDR1 reads SEHNR; CDR2 reads FQNEAQ (reference sequence). This CDR3 region has 15 residues.

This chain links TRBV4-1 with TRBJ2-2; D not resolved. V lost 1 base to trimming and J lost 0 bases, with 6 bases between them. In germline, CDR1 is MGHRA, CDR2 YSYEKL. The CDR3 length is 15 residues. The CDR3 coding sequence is TGCGCCAGCAGCCAAGTAGCTACGAACACCGGGGAGCTGTTTTTT. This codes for CASSQVATNTGELFF.

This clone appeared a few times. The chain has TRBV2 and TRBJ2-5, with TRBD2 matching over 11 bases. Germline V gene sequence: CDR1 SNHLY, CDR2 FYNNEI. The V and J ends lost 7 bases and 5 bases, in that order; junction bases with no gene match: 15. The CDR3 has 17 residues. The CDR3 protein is CASNSGLAGGKRETQYF. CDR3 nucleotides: TGTGCCAGCAACAGTGGTCTAGCGGGGGGTAAGCGGGAGACCCAGTACTTC.

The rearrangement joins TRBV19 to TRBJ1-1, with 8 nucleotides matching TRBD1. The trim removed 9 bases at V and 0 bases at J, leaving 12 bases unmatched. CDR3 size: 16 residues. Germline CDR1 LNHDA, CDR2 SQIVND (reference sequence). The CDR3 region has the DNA TGTGCCAGGCTGCCTGGGGACAGGCGAGTGAACACTGAAGCTTTCTTT. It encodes CARLPGDRRVNTEAFF. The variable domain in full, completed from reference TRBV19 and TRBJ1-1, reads DGGITQSPKYLFRKEGQNVTLSCEQNLNHDAMYWYRQDPGQGLRLIYYSQIVNDFQKGDIAEGYSVSREKKESFPLTVTSAQKNPTAFYLCARLPGDRRVNTEAFFGQGTRLTVV.

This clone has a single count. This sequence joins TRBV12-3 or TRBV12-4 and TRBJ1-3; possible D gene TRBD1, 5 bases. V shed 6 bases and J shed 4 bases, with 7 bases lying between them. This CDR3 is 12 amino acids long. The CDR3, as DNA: TGTGCCAGCAGACCAGGGGGAAACACCATATATTTT. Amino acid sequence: CASRPGGNTIYF.

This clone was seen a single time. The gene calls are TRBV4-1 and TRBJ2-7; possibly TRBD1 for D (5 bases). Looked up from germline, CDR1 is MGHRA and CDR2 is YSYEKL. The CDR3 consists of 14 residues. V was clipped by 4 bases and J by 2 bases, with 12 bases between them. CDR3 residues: CASSPETVTYEQYF. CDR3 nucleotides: TGCGCCAGCAGCCCCGAGACAGTTACCTACGAGCAGTACTTC.

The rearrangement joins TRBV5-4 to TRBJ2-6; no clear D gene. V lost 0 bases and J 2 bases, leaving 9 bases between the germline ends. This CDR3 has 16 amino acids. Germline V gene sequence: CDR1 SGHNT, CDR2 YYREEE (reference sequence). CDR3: CASSLGVGTGANVLTF. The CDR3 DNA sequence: TGTGCCAGCAGCTTGGGAGTAGGGACTGGGGCCAACGTCCTGACTTTC.

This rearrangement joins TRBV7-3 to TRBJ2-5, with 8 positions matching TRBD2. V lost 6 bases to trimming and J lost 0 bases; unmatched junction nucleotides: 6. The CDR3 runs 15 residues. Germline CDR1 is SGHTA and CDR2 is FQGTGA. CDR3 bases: TGTGCCAGCAGTATCGTGCGGGGGGACCAAGAGACCCAGTACTTC. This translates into CASSIVRGDQETQYF.

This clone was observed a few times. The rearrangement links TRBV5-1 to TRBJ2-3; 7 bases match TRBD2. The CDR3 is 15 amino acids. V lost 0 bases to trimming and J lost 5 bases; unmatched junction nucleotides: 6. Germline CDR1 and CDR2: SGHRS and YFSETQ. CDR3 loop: CASSLGGAGRDTQYF. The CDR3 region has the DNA TGCGCCAGCAGCTTGGGGGGAGCGGGGCGAGATACGCAGTATTTT.

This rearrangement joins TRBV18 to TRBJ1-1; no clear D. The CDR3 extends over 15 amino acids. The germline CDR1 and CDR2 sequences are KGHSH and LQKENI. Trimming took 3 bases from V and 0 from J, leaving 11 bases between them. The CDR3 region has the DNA TGTGCCAGCTCACCGCCGACTTTAATGAACACTGAAGCTTTCTTT. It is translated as CASSPPTLMNTEAFF.

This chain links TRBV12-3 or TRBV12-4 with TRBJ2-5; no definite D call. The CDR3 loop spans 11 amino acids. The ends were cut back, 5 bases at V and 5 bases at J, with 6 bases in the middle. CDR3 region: CASSVRETQYF. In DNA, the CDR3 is TGTGCCAGCAGTGTGCGGGAGACCCAGTACTTC.

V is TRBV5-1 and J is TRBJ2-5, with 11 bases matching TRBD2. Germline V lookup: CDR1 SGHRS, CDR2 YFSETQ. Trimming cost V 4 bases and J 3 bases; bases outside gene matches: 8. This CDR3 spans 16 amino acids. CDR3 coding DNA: TGCGCCAGCAGCCCGCTCGGGACTAGCGGAAAAGAGACCCAGTACTTC. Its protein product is CASSPLGTSGKETQYF.

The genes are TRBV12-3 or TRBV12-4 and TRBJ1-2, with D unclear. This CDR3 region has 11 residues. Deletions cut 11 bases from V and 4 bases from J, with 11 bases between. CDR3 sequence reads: CAPGYRYGYTF. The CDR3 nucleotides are TGTGCCCCCGGATACCGCTATGGCTACACCTTC.

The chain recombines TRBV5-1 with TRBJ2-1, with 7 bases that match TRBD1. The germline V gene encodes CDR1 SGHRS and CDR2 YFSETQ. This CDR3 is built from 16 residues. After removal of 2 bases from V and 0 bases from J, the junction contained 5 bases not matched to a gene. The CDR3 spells CASSFLQGSSYNEQFF. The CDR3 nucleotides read TGCGCCAGCAGCTTTTTACAGGGGAGCTCCTACAATGAGCAGTTCTTC.

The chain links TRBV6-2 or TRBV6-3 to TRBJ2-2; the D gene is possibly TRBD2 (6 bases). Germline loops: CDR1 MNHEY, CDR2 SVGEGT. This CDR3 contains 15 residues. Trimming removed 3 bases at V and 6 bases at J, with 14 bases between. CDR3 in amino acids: CASSYAGIRAGELFF. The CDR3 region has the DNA TGTGCCAGCAGTTATGCGGGAATTAGGGCCGGGGAGCTGTTTTTT.

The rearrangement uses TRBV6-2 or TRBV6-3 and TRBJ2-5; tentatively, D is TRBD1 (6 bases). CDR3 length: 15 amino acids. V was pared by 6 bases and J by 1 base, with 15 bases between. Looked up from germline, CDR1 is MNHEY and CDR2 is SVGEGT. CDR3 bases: TGTGCCAGCAGCAGGACAGCCCGGGCCCAAGAGACCCAGTACTTC. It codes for CASSRTARAQETQYF.

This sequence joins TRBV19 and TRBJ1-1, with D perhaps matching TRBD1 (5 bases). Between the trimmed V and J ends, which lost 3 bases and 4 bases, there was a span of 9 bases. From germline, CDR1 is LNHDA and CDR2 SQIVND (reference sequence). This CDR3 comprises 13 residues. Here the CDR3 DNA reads TGTGCCAGTAGTATGGAGGGGCCCACTGAAGCTTTCTTT. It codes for CASSMEGPTEAFF.

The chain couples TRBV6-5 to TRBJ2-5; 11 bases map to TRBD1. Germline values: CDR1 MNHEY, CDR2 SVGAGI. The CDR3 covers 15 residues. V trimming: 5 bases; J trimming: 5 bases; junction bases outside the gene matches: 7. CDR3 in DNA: TGTGCCAGCAGTCGGACAGGGGGCCGGATTGAGACCCAGTACTTC. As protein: CASSRTGGRIETQYF.

CDR3 loop: CASSPRPPRGETQYF. DNA for the CDR3: TGTGCCAGCAGCCCTAGACCCCCCAGGGGAGAGACCCAGTACTTC. The rearrangement joins TRBV7-9 to TRBJ2-5, with a possible D match to TRBD1 (6 bases). This CDR3 is built from 15 residues. Germline CDR1 is SEHNR and CDR2 is FQNEAQ (reference sequence). Trimming took off 5 bases at V and 4 bases at J, with 17 bases between the two ends.

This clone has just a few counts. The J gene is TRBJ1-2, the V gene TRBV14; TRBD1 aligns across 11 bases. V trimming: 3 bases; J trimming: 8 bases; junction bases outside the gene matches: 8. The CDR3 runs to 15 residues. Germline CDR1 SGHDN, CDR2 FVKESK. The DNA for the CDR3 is TGTGCCAGCAGCCACACACGGACAGGGGGCGGGGGCTACACCTTC. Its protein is CASSHTRTGGGGYTF.

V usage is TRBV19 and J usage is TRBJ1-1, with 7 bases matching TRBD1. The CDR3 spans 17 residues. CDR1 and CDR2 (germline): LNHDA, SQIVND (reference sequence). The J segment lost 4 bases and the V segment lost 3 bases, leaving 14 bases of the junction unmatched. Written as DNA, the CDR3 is TGTGCCAGTAGTATCGGGACAGTTTCAGGCAGTAGCACTGAAGCTTTCTTT. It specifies CASSIGTVSGSSTEAFF.

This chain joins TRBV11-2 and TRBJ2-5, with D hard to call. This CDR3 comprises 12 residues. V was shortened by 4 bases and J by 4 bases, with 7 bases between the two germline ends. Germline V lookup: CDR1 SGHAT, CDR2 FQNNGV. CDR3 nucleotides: TGTGCCAGCAGCTCCCTAGTAGAGACCCAGTACTTC. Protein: CASSSLVETQYF. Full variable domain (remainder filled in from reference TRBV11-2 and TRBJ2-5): EAGVAQSPRYKIIEKRQSVAFWCNPISGHATLYWYQQILGQGPKLLIQFQNNGVVDDSQLPKDRFSAERLKGVDSTLKIQPAKLEDSAVYLCASSSLVETQYFGPGTRLLVL.

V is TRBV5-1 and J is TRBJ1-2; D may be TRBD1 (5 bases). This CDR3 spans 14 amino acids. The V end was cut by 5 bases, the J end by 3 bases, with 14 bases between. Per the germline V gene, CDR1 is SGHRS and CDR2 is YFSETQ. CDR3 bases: TGCGCCAGCAGTCTCGGACAAGGCGACTATGGCTACACCTTC. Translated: CASSLGQGDYGYTF.